This T cell receptor (beta chain) emerged from a study of shared clonotypes between healthy human individuals (dated by TCRdb to the early 2020s). Context from the whole study: A few men and a couple of women, aged 18 to 49 years, made up the cohort. Blood TCR repertoires of about five healthy adults were deeply sequenced to estimate repertoire size and the extent of clonotype sharing between individuals. Different laboratories and diverse techniques were used to prepare libraries and sequence TCR repertoires, to increase sequencing depth and limit assay-specific biases. Leukapheresis yielded between about 0.9 and 9.5 billion PBMCs per donor. What the authors observed across the whole study: Based on pairwise subsampling, the degree of clonotype sharing among donors was expected to be affected by sequencing depth. Sampling was limited to blood, and TCR repertoires in tissue likely differ from TCR repertoires in blood. The small number of donors limited the genetic and exposure-history diversity represented.

CDR1 and CDR2 were assigned from the germline V gene as SGHDT and YYEEEE. Including cysteine and phenylalanine, the CDR3 has 16 amino acids. CDR3 DNA is the only sequence kept; it has 48 bases, read in frame from the first base. The V end gives up 2 bases and the J end 0 bases, leaving 1 base in the junction not matched to a gene. Using the deep immunoSEQ assay, TCR CDR3 regions were amplified from genomic DNA by multiplex PCR. For each cell subset, the extracted genomic DNA was distributed evenly across all wells of several immunoSEQ 96-well plates, and each plate served as one replicate. For unsorted PBMC, each replicate PCR was loaded with about 280 ng genomic DNA, equivalent to tens of thousands of T cell genomes. Genomic DNA from unsorted PBMC was sequenced over ten immunoSEQ deep assay plates. The purified libraries were quantified using a Qubit 3.0 fluorometer, sized with a Bioanalyzer 2100, and then quantified again using the KAPA Library Quantification kit. Every immunoSEQ 96-well plate was sequenced on a separate single-read 150-cycle Illumina NextSeq 550 flow cell. Concerning the study's data processing: Because the immunoSEQ output included only junctional sequences and no quality scores, the filtering could not be the same as the filtering used for full-length reads. Sequences were annotated with PyIR, a Python wrapper for IgBLAST v1.9, using IMGT germline references to assign V/J genes and CDR3. Reads were filtered out if the reads had weak V/J assignments (E-value above 1e-6), no CDR3, stop codons, out-of-frame junctions, or ambiguous translated residues. A V3J clonotype was defined by an identical inferred V gene, J gene, and CDR3 amino acid sequence. Percentage overlap between repertoires was computed as shared unique clonotypes divided by the size of the smaller repertoire. Richness of each repertoire was evaluated using RTK rarefaction, the Chao1 estimator, and Recon v2.1 estimates of unobserved clonotypes. Sourced from immuneACCESS, this table was stored by TCRdb with only in-frame sequences that have V and J called. A share of the clones is absent; for the studies checked, an unresolved V gene accounts for under half, and the remainder has no known explanation. V and J calls and clone size are those listed in that table; D and trimming were worked out from the DNA. The sample table lists about 560,000 clones, roughly four fifths of them with a count of one. The ten largest clones capture approximately 12% of the sample.

Healthy HIV-negative adults with no recently reported acute infections or vaccinations were included as donors. Only Caucasian adults living in Nashville, Tennessee, USA were represented among the donors. For unsorted samples, tens of millions of PBMCs were counted, and genomic DNA was extracted using the QIAamp DNA Blood Mini kit. Blood was collected by leukapheresis, and PBMCs were isolated by Ficoll-Histopaque density gradient centrifugation and then cryopreserved in liquid nitrogen vapor phase. Notes on this clone: There is no known antigen for this receptor. No per-base quality is available; no much larger clone lies one base away.

This receptor was identified in a middle-aged woman in good health. Some clones in this sample may be carry-over from other donors' samples. The sequence is built from TRBV5-6 and TRBJ2-1, and TRBD2 aligns with 11 junction nucleotides. The sequenced sample consisted of PBMCs. The DNA sequence follows: TGTGCCAGCAGCTTAGGACTAGCGGGCTCCTACAATGAGCAGTTCTTC. It encodes CASSLGLAGSYNEQFF.